The 9 T cell receptor beta chains reported below all come from one sample, sequenced in a study of T cell responses to AZD1222 COVID-19 vaccine. Generated by immunoSEQ multiplex PCR, the TCRdb table keeps only in-frame clones and is missing some. The table has 100,000 to 120,000 clones, about nine tenths seen once; the top ten hold more than 2%. Sequenced material: peripheral blood, taken 28 days after the second AZD1222 dose. The receptors derive from an adult who received the AZD1222 COVID-19 vaccine.

This chain connects TRBV4-1 to TRBJ2-7, with TRBD1 identical over 7 bases. CDR1 is MGHRA and CDR2 is YSYEKL in the germline V gene. Trimming at V came to 4 bases and at J to 1 base, leaving 7 bases not matched to a gene. This CDR3 spans 15 amino acids. The CDR3 region has the DNA TGCGCCAGCAGCCCACGACTGACAGGGTCCTACGAGCAGTACTTC. It is translated as CASSPRLTGSYEQYF.

This sequence joins TRBV19 and TRBJ1-6; 8 positions match TRBD1. CDR1 and CDR2 (germline): LNHDA, SQIVND (reference sequence). The J segment lost 7 bases and the V segment lost 5 bases, leaving 7 bases of the junction unmatched. This CDR3 is 15 amino acids long. The CDR3 is CASSGPQGANSPLHF. For the CDR3, the DNA is TGTGCCAGTAGTGGACCTCAGGGGGCAAATTCACCCCTCCACTTT.

The chain is built from TRBV11-1 and TRBJ1-2; 9 positions match TRBD1. The length of the CDR3 is 14 residues. Germline V CDR1 and CDR2: SGHAT, FQDESV (reference sequence). V lost 4 bases, J lost 6 bases, and 6 bases stayed unmatched. The CDR3 loop reads CASSSNRGQDGYTF. As DNA, the CDR3 is TGTGCCAGCAGCTCGAACAGGGGGCAGGATGGCTACACCTTC. The variable domain in full, completed from reference TRBV11-1 and TRBJ1-2, reads EAEVAQSPRYKITEKSQAVAFWCDPISGHATLYWYRQILGQGPELLVQFQDESVVDDSQLPKDRFSAERLKGVDSTLKIQPAELGDSAMYLCASSSNRGQDGYTFGSGTRLTVV.

The V call is TRBV12-3 or TRBV12-4, the J call TRBJ2-1, with a weak D call TRBD1 (6 bases). This CDR3 comprises 11 residues. With 8 bases removed from V and 6 bases from J, the gap between germline ends came to 8 bases. CDR3 sequence reads: CASGQSNEQFF. The CDR3 nucleotides are TGTGCCAGCGGACAGAGCAATGAGCAGTTCTTC.

V and J are TRBV18 and TRBJ1-2, with 10 nucleotides matching TRBD1. V was clipped by 2 bases and J by 3 bases; unmatched bases: 9. This CDR3 is 17 amino acids long. Per germline, CDR1 KGHSH and CDR2 LQKENI. The chain's CDR3 is CASSPYLTGQGDYGYTF. CDR3 DNA: TGTGCCAGCTCACCATACCTCACAGGACAGGGGGACTATGGCTACACCTTC.

The chain joins TRBV5-4 to TRBJ1-4; D gene uncertain. The ends were cut back, 4 bases at V and 6 bases at J, with 16 bases in the middle. The CDR3 contains 15 residues. Germline V gene sequence: CDR1 SGHNT, CDR2 YYREEE (reference sequence). CDR3 residues: CASSVSTLPYEKLFF. The CDR3 bases are TGTGCCAGCAGCGTCAGCACCCTCCCCTATGAAAAACTGTTTTTT.

This clone was observed a single time. This rearrangement joins TRBV2 to TRBJ1-1; no reliable D call. V dropped 4 bases and J dropped 3 bases, with 12 bases sitting between them. Germline loops: CDR1 SNHLY, CDR2 FYNNEI. The CDR3 covers 14 residues. CDR3 residues: CASSGLGPYTEAFF. Written as DNA, the CDR3 is TGTGCCAGCAGTGGGTTAGGGCCTTACACTGAAGCTTTCTTT. The whole variable domain, remainder taken from reference TRBV2 and TRBJ1-1, is EPEVTQTPSHQVTQMGQEVILRCVPISNHLYFYWYRQILGQKVEFLVSFYNNEISEKSEIFDDQFSVERPDGSNFTLKIRSTKLEDSAMYFCASSGLGPYTEAFFGQGTRLTVV.

This clone appeared a single time. The V and J genes are TRBV30 and TRBJ2-5; D not certain. CDR1 and CDR2 (germline): GTSNPN, SVGIG (reference sequence). The CDR3 extends over 11 amino acids. The germline V and J ends were trimmed by 1 base and 7 bases, with 7 bases remaining between them. The DNA of the CDR3 is TGTGCCTGGAGTGATAAGGTGACCCAGTACTTC. Its protein is CAWSDKVTQYF.

The rearrangement joins TRBV5-1 to TRBJ2-1; D remains ambiguous. Germline V gene data show CDR1 as SGHRS and CDR2 as YFSETQ. The ends were cut back, 0 bases at V and 4 bases at J, with 8 bases in the middle. The CDR3 has 14 residues. The chain's CDR3 is CASSLVAPYNEQFF. The CDR3 DNA reads as TGCGCCAGCAGCTTGGTAGCACCTTACAATGAGCAGTTCTTC.